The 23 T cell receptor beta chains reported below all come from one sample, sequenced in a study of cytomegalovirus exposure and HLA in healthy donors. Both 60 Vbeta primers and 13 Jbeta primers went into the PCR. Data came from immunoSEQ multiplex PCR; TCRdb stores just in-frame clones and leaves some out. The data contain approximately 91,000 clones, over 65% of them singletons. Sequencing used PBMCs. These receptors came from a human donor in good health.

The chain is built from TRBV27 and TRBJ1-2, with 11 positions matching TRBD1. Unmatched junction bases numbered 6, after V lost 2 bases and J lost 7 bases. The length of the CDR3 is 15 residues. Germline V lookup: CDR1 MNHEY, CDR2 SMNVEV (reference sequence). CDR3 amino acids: CASSLMGQGEGGYTF. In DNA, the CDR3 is TGTGCCAGCAGTTTAATGGGACAGGGGGAAGGTGGCTACACCTTC.

CDR3 coding DNA: TGCGCCAGCAGACAGGCGGGAGGCGAAAAACTGTTTTTT. It is translated as CASRQAGGEKLFF. V usage is TRBV5-1 and J usage is TRBJ1-4; a weak D match, TRBD1 (5 bases). Germline V gives CDR1 SGHRS, CDR2 YFSETQ. The CDR3 totals 13 residues. V lost 5 bases and J 8 bases, leaving 13 bases between the germline ends.

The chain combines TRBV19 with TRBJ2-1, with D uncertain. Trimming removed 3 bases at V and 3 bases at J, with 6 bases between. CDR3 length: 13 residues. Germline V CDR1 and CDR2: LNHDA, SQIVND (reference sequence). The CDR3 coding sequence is TGTGCCAGTAGTATTGGCTTCTACAATGAGCAGTTCTTC. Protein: CASSIGFYNEQFF.

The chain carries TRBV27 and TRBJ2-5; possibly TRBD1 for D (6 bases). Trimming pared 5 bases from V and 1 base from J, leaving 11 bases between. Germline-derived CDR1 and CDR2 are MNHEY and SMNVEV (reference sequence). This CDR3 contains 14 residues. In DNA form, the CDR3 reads TGTGCCAGCAGTGGGGACACCTCCCAAGAGACCCAGTACTTC. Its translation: CASSGDTSQETQYF.

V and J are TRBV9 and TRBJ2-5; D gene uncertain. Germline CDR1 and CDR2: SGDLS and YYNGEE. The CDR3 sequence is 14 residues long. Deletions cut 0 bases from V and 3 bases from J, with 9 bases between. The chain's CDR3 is CASSVGVQKETQYF. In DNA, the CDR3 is TGTGCCAGCAGCGTAGGAGTACAGAAAGAGACCCAGTACTTC.

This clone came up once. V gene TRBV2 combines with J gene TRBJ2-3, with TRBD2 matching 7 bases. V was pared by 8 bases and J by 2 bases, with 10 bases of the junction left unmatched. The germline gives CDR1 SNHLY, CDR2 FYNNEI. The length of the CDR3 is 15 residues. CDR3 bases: TGTGCCAGCGATACGGTAGGGACTAACACAGATACGCAGTATTTT. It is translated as CASDTVGTNTDTQYF.

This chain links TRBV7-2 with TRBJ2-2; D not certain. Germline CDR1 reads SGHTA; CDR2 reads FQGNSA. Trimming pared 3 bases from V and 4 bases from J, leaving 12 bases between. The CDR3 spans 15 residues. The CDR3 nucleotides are TGTGCCAGCAGCTTCGTGCCTATTACCACCGGGGAGCTGTTTTTT. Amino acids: CASSFVPITTGELFF.

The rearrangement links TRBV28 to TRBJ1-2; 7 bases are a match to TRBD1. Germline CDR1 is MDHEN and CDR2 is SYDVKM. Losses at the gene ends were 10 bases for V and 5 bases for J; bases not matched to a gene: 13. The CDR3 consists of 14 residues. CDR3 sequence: CATRWWDSTYGYTF. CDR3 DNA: TGTGCCACCCGGTGGTGGGACAGCACATATGGCTACACCTTC.

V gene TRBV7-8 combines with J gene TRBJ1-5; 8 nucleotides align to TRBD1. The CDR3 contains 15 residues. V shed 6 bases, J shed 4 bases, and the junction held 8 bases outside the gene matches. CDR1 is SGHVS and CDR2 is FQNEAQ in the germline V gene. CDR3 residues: CASRPGQGVNQPQHF. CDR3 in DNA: TGTGCCAGCAGGCCCGGACAGGGCGTTAATCAGCCCCAGCATTTT. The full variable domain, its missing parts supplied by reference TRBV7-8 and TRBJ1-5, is GAGVSQSPRYKVAKRGQDVALRCDPISGHVSLFWYQQALGQGPEFLTYFQNEAQLDKSGLPSDRFFAERPEGSVSTLKIQRTQQEDSAVYLCASRPGQGVNQPQHFGDGTRLSIL.

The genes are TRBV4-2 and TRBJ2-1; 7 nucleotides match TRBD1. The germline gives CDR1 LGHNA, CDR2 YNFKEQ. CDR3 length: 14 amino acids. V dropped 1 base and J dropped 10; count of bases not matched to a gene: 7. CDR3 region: CASSQANPRGEQFF. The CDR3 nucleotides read TGTGCCAGCAGCCAAGCCAACCCCAGGGGGGAGCAGTTCTTC.

The CDR3 sequence: CSVEGGSTDTQYF. As DNA, the CDR3 is TGCAGCGTTGAGGGGGGGAGCACAGATACGCAGTATTTT. The J gene is TRBJ2-3, the V gene TRBV29-1; 7 bases agree with TRBD2. Germline V gene sequence: CDR1 SQVTM, CDR2 ANQGSEA. This CDR3 has 13 amino acids. The trim removed 3 bases at V and 0 bases at J, leaving 0 bases unmatched.

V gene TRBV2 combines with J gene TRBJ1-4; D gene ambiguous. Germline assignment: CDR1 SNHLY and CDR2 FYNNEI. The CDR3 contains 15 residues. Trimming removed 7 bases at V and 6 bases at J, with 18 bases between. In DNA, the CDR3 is TGTGCCAGCAAGCCCCGCCCGTCATCCGATGAAAAACTGTTTTTT. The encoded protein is CASKPRPSSDEKLFF.

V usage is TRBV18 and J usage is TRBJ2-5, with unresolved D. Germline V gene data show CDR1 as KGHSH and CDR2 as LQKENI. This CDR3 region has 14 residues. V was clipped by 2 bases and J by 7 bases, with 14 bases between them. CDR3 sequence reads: CASSPSAGQSTQYF. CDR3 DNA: TGTGCCAGCTCACCAAGCGCCGGTCAGTCGACCCAGTACTTC.

This CDR3 is CASSSWSGDPSAYEQYF. The CDR3, as DNA: TGTGCCAGCAGTTCTTGGTCAGGGGACCCAAGTGCCTACGAGCAGTACTTC. This chain joins TRBV28 and TRBJ2-7, with D possibly being TRBD1 (6 bases). This CDR3 region has 17 residues. The V and J ends lost 4 bases and 2 bases respectively, with 21 bases between them. Germline V CDR1 and CDR2: MDHEN, SYDVKM.

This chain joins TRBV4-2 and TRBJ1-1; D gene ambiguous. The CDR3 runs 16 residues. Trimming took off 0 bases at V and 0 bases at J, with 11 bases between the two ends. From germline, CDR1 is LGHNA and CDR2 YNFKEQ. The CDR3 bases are TGTGCCAGCAGCCAAGATATGAGGCGGGTGAACACTGAAGCTTTCTTT. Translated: CASSQDMRRVNTEAFF.

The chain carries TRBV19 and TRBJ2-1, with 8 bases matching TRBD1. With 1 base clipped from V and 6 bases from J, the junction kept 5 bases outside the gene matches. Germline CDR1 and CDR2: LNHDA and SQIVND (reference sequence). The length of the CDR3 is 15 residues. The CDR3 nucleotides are TGTGCCAGTAGTATAGGTCAGGGGGCGGGCAATGAGCAGTTCTTC. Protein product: CASSIGQGAGNEQFF.

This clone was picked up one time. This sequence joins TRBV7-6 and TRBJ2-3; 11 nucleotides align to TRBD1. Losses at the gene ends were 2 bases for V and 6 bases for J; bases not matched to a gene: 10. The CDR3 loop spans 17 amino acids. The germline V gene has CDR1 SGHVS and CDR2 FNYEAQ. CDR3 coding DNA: TGTGCCAGCAGCTTATATGGACAGGGGGCGTCAGAGGATACGCAGTATTTT. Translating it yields CASSLYGQGASEDTQYF.

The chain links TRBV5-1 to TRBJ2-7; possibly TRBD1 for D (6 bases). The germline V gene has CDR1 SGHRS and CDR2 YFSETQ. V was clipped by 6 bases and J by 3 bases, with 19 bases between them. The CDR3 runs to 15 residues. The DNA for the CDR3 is TGCGCCAGCACCCCCTCCGGGACACAACGCTACGAGCAGTACTTC. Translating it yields CASTPSGTQRYEQYF.

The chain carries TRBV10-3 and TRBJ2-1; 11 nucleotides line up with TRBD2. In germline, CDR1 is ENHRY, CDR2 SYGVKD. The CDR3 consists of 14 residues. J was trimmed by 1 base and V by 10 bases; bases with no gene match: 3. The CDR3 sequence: CATGTSGSYNEQFF. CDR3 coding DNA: TGTGCCACCGGGACTAGCGGTTCCTACAATGAGCAGTTCTTC.

The CDR3 region is CASSPGQAPLGNTF. CDR3 bases: TGTGCCAGCAGTCCCGGACAGGCTCCTTTGGGAAACACCTTC. The rearrangement links TRBV6-5 to TRBJ1-2; 7 nucleotides match TRBD1. Looked up from germline, CDR1 is MNHEY and CDR2 is SVGAGI. The CDR3 runs to 14 residues. J lost 12 bases, V lost 5 bases, and 15 bases had no gene match.

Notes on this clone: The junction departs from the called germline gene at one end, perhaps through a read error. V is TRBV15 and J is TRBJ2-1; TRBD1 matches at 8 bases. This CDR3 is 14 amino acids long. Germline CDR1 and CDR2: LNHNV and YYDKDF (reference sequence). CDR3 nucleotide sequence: TGTGCCACCAGCGGAGAGAGACAGGGGAATGAGCAGTTCTTC. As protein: CATSGERQGNEQFF.

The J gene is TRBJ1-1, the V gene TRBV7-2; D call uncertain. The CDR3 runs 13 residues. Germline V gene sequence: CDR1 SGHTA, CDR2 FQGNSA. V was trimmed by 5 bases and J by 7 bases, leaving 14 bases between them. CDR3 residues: CASSPLVISEAFF. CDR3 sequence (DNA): TGTGCCAGCAGCCCCCTAGTGATCAGTGAAGCTTTCTTT. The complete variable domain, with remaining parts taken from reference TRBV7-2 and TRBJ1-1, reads GAGVSQSPSNKVTEKGKDVELRCDPISGHTALYWYRQSLGQGLEFLIYFQGNSAPDKSGLPSDRFSAERTGGSVSTLTIQRTQQEDSAVYLCASSPLVISEAFFGQGTRLTVV.

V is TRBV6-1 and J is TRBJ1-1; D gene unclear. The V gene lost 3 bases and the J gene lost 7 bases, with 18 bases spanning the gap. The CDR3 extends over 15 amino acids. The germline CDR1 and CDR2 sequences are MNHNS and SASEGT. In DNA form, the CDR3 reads TGTGCCAGCAGTGAGTTACGGGATACCTTTGATGAAGCTTTCTTT. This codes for CASSELRDTFDEAFF.